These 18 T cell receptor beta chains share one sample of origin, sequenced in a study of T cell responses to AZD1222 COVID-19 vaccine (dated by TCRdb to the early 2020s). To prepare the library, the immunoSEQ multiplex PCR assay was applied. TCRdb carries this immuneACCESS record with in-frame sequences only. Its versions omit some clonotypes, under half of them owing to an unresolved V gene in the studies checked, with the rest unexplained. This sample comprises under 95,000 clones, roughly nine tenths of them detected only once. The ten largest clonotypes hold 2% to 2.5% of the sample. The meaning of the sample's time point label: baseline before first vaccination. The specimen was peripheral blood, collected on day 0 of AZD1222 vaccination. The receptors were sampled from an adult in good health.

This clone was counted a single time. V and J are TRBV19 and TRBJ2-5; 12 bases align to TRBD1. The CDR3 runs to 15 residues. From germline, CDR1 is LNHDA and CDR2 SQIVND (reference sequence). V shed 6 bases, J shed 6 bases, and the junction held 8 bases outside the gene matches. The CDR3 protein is CASSTGTGGGKTQYF. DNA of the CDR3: TGTGCCAGTAGCACCGGGACAGGGGGCGGGAAGACCCAGTACTTC. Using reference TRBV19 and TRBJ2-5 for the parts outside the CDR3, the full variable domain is DGGITQSPKYLFRKEGQNVTLSCEQNLNHDAMYWYRQDPGQGLRLIYYSQIVNDFQKGDIAEGYSVSREKKESFPLTVTSAQKNPTAFYLCASSTGTGGGKTQYFGPGTRLLVL.

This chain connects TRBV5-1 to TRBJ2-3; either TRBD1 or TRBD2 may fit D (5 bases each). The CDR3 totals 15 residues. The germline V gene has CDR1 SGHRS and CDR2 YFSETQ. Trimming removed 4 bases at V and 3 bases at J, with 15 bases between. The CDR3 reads CASSPDGRETDTQYF. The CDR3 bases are TGCGCCAGCAGCCCGGACGGCAGGGAGACAGATACGCAGTATTTT.

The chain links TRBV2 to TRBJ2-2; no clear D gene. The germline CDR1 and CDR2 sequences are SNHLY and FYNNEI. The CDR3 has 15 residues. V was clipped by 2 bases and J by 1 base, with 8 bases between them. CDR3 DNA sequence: TGTGCCAGCAGTGAAAGGCGAGGGAACACCGGGGAGCTGTTTTTT. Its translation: CASSERRGNTGELFF.

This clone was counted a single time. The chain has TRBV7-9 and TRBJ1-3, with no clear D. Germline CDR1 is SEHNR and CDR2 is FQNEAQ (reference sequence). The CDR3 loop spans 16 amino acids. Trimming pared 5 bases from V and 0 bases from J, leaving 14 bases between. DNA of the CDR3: TGTGCCAGCAGCGCACAACAGTGGGGCTCTGGAAACACCATATATTTT. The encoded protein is CASSAQQWGSGNTIYF. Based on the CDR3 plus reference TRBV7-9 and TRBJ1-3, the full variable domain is DTGVSQNPRHKITKRGQNVTFRCDPISEHNRLYWYRQTLGQGPEFLTYFQNEAQLEKSRLLSDRFSAERPKGSFSTLEIQRTEQGDSAMYLCASSAQQWGSGNTIYFGEGSWLTVV.

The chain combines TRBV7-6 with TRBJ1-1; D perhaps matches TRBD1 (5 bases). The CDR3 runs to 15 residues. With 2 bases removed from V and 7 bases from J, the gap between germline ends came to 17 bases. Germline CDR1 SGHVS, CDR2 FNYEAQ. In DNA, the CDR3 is TGTGCCAGCAGCTTAAATCAAGGAGACAGCGGTGAAGCTTTCTTT. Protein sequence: CASSLNQGDSGEAFF.

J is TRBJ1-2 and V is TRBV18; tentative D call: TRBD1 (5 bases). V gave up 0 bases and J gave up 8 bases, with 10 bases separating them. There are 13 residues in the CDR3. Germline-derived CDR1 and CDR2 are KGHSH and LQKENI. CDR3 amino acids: CASSPPIGAGYTF. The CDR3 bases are TGTGCCAGCTCACCACCAATAGGGGCGGGCTACACCTTC.

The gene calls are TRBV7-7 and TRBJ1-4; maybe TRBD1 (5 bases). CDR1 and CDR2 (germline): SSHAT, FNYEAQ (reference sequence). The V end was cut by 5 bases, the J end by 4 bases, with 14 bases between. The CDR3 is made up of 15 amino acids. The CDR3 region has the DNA TGTGCCAGCAGCCTCTCTCCGGGGCGTAATGAAAAACTGTTTTTT. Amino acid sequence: CASSLSPGRNEKLFF. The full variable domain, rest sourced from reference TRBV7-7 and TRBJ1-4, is GAGVSQSPRYKVTKRGQDVTLRCDPISSHATLYWYQQALGQGPEFLTYFNYEAQPDKSGLPSDRFSAERPEGSISTLTIQRTEQRDSAMYRCASSLSPGRNEKLFFGSGTQLSVL.

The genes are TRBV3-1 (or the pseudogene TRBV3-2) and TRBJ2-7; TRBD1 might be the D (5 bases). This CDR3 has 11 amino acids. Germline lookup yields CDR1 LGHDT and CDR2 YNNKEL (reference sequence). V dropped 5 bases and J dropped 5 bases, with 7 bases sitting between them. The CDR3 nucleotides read TGTGCCAGCAGCGCAGGGCACGAGCAGTACTTC. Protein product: CASSAGHEQYF.

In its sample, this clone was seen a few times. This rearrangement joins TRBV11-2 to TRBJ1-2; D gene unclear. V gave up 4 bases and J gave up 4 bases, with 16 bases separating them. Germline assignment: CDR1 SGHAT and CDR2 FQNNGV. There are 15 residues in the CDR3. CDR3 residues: CASSSQTELTYGYTF. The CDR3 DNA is TGTGCCAGCAGCTCCCAGACGGAATTGACCTATGGCTACACCTTC.

CDR3 coding DNA: TGTGCCAGTAGTCCACGACAGAGCTCCTATAATTCACCCCTCCACTTT. It translates to CASSPRQSSYNSPLHF. The genes are TRBV19 and TRBJ1-6; possibly TRBD1 for D (5 bases). This CDR3 comprises 16 residues. Germline V gene data show CDR1 as LNHDA and CDR2 as SQIVND (reference sequence). With 5 bases removed from V and 0 bases from J, the gap between germline ends came to 11 bases.

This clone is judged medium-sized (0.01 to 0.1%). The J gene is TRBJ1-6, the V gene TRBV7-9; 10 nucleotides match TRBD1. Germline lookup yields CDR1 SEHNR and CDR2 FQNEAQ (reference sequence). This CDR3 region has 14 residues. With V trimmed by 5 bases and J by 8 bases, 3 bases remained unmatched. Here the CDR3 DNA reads TGTGCCAGCAGCCATGGACAGGGGGATTCACCCCTCCACTTT. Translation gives CASSHGQGDSPLHF.

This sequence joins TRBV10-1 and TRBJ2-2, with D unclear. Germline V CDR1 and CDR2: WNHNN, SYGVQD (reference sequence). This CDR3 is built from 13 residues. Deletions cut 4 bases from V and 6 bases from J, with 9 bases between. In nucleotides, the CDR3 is TGCGCCAGCAGTGTGTCAGGCTCCGGGGAGCTGTTTTTT. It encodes CASSVSGSGELFF.

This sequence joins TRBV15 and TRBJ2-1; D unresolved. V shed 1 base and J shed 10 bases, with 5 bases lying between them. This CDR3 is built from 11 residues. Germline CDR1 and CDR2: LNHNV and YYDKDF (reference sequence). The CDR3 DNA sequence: TGTGCCACCAGCAGAGGCGGCGAGCAGTTCTTC. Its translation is CATSRGGEQFF. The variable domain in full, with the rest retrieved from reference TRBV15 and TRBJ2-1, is DAMVIQNPRYQVTQFGKPVTLSCSQTLNHNVMYWYQQKSSQAPKLLFHYYDKDFNNEADTPDNFQSRRPNTSFCFLDIRSPGLGDTAMYLCATSRGGEQFFGPGTRLTVL.

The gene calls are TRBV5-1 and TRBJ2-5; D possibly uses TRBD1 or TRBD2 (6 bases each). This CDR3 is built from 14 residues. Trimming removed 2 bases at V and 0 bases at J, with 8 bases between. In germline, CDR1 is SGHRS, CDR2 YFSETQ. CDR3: CASSFGGYQETQYF. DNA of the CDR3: TGCGCCAGCAGCTTCGGGGGCTACCAAGAGACCCAGTACTTC.

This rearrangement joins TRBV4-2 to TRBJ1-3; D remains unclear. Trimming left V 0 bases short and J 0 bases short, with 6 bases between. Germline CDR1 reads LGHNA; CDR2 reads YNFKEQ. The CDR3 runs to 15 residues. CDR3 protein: CASSQDPSSGNTIYF. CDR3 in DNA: TGTGCCAGCAGCCAAGATCCCAGCTCTGGAAACACCATATATTTT.

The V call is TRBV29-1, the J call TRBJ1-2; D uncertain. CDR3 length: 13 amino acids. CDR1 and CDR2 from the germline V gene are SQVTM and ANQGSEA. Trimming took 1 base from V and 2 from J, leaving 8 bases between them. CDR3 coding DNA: TGCAGCGTTGAAGTTAAAAGAAACTATGGCTACACCTTC. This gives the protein CSVEVKRNYGYTF.

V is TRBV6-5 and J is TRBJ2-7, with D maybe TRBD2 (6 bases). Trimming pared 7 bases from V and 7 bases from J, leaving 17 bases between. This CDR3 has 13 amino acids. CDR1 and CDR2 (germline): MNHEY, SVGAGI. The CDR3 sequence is CASTPWEAGEQYF. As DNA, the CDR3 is TGTGCCAGCACCCCCTGGGAGGCCGGGGAGCAGTACTTC.

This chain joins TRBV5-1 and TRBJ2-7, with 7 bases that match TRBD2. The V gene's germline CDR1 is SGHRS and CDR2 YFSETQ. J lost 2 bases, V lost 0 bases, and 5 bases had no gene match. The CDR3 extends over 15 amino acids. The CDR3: CASSLDSGRTYEQYF. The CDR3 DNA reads TGCGCCAGCAGCTTGGACTCCGGGAGGACCTACGAGCAGTACTTC.